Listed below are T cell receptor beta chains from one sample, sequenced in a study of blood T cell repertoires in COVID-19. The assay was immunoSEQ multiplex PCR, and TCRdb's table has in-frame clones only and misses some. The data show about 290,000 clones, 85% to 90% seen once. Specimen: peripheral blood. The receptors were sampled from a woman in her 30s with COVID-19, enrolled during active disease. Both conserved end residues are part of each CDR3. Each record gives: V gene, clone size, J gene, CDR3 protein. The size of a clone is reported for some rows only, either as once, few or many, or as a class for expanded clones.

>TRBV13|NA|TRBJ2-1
CASSLDGGGAREQFF
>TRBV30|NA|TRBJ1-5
CAWSGQVNQPQHF
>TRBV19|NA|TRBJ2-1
CASSLPRGNSYNEQFF
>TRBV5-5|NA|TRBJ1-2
CASSLRWESAPADGYTF
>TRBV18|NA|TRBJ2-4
CASSLTSRGDIQYF
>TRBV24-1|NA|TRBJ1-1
CATTQTENTEAFF
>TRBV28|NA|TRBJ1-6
CASSPRFGDSPLHF
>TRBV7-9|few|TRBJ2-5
CASSPRGSGGGKETQYF
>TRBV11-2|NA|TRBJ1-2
CASSLVSGNYGYTF
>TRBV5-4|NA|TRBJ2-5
CASSLATSGGAKTQYF
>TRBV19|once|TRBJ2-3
CASSTSPGHYTDTQYF
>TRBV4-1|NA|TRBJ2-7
CASSRSGKYEQYF
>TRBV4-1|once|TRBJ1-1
CASSHNPTGTGGLGTEAFF
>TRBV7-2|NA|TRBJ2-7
CASSQTVAGATYEQYF
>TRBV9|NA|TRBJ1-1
CASSEWDRGNTEAFF
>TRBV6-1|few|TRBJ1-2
CASSEFPTPVDGYTF
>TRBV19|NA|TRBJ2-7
CASSIGQSPYEQYF
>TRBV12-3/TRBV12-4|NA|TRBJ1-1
CASSYGPEAFF
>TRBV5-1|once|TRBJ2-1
CASSWGDSYNEQFF
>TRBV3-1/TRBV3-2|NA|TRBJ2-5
CASSQAGQGTETQYF
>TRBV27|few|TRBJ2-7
CASSDRAHRDEQYF
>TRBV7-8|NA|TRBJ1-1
CASSLDGTEAFF
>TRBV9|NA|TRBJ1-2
CASSAFIETGDAGAFYTF
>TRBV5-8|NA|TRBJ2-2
CASSLGPLAGATGGELFF
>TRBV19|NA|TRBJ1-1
CASSIGGSFTEAFF
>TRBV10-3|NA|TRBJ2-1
CAINRQGFGYNEQFF
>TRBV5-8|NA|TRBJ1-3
CASSLPTSGNTIYF
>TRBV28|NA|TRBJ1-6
CASTDRLGALHF
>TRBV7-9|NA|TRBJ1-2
CASSFTGTGAGYGYTF
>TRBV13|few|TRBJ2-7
CASSSSTGRGIYEQYF
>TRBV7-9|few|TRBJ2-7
CASSLEVAGAQEQYF
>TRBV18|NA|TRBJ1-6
CASSPEGESPLHF
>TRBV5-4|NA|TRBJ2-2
CASSWGVTGELFF
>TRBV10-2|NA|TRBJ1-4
CATFPAGPYNEKLFF
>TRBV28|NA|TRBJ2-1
CASSPTRFSYNEQFF
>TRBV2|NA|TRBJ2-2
CASSGRGGRGHTGELFF
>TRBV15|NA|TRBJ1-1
CATSGNMNTEAFF
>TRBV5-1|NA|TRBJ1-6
CASSLAQGYNSPLHF
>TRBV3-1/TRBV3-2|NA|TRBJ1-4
CASSPLGVDEKLFF
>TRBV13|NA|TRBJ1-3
CASSLSAGNTIYF
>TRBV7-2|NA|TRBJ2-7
CASSLGGLNSYEQYF